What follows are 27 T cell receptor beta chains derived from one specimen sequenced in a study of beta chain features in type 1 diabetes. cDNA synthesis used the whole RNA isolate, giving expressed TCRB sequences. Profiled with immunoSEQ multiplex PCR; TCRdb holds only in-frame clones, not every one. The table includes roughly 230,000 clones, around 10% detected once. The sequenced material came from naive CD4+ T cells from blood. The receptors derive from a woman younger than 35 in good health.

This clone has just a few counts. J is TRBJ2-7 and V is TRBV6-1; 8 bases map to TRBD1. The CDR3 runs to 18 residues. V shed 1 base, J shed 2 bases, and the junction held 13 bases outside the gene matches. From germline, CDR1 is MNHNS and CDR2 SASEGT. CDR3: CASSEEHLGQGFPYEQYF. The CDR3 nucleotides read TGTGCCAGCAGTGAAGAACATTTAGGACAGGGATTTCCCTACGAGCAGTACTTC.

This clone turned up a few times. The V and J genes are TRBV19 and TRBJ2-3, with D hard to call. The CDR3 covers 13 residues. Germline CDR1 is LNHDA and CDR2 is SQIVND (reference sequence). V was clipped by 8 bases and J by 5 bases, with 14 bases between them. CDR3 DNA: TGTGCCAGTCGAGCGTCGCCGGGAGATACGCAGTATTTT. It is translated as CASRASPGDTQYF.

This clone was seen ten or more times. The CDR3 region is CASSRRDYEQYF. The CDR3 nucleotides read TGTGCCAGCTCCCGGCGGGATTACGAGCAGTACTTC. The rearrangement joins TRBV25-1 to TRBJ2-7; possible D gene TRBD2, 6 bases. Trimming took 8 bases from V and 4 from J, leaving 12 bases between them. This CDR3 region has 12 residues. Germline values: CDR1 MGHDK, CDR2 SYGVNS.

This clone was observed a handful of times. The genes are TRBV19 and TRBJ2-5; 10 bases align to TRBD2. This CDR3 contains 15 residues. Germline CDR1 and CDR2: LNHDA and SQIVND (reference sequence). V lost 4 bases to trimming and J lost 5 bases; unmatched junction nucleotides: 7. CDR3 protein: CASSTSGTSVETQYF. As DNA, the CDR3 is TGTGCCAGTAGTACTTCCGGGACTAGCGTGGAGACCCAGTACTTC.

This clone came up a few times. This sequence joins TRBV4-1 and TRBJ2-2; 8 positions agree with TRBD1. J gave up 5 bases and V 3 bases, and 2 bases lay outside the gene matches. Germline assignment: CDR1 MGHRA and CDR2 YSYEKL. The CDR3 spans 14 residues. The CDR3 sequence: CASSHTGGTGELFF. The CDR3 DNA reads TGCGCCAGCAGCCATACAGGGGGGACCGGGGAGCTGTTTTTT.

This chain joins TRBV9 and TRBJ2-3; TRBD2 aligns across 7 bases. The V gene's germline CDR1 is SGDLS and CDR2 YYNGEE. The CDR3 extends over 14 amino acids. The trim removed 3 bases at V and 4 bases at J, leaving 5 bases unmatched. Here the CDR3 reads CASSGSGSPDTQYF. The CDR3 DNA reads TGTGCCAGCAGCGGTAGCGGGTCTCCAGATACGCAGTATTTT.

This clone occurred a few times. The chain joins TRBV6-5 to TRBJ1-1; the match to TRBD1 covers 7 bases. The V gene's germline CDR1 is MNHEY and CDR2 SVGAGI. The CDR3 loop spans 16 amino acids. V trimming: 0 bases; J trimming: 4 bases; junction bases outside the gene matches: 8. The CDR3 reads CASSYSMTGLGTEAFF. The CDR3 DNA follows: TGTGCCAGCAGTTACTCCATGACAGGGTTGGGCACTGAAGCTTTCTTT.

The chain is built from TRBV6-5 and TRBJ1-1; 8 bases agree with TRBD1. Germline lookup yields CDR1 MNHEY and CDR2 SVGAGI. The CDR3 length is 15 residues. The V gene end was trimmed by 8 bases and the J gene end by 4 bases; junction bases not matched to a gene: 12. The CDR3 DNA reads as TGTGCCAGCTTACCCGGGACAGGTCGTGGCACTGAAGCTTTCTTT. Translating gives CASLPGTGRGTEAFF.

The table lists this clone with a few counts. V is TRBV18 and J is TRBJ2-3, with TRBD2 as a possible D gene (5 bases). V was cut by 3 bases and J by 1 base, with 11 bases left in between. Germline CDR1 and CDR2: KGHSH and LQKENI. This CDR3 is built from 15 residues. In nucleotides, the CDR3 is TGTGCCAGCTCACCGTTAGGGAGTGGCACAGATACGCAGTATTTT. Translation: CASSPLGSGTDTQYF. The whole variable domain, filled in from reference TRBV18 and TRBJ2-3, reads NAGVMQNPRHLVRRRGQEARLRCSPMKGHSHVYWYRQLPEEGLKFMVYLQKENIIDESGMPKERFSAEFPKEGPSILRIQQVVRGDSAAYFCASSPLGSGTDTQYFGPGTRLTVL.

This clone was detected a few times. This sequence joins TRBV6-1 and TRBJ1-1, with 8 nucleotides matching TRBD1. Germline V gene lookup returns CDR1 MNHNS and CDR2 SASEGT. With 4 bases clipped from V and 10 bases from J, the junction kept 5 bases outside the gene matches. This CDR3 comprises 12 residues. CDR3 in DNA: TGTGCCAGCAGTGCTCAGGGGGCTCGAGCTTTCTTT. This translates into CASSAQGARAFF.

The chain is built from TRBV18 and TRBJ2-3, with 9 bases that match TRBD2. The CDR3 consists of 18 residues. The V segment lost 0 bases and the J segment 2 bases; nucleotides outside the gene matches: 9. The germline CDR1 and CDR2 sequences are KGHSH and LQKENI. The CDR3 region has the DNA TGTGCCAGCTCACCACCAAGGTTTAGCGGGGGCCTCACAGATACGCAGTATTTT. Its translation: CASSPPRFSGGLTDTQYF.

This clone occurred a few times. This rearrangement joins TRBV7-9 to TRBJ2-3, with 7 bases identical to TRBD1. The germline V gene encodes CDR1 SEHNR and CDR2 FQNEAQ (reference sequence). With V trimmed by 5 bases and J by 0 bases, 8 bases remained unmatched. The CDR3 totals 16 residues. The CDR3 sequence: CASSVGQTLSTDTQYF. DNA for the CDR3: TGTGCCAGCAGCGTGGGACAGACTTTAAGCACAGATACGCAGTATTTT.

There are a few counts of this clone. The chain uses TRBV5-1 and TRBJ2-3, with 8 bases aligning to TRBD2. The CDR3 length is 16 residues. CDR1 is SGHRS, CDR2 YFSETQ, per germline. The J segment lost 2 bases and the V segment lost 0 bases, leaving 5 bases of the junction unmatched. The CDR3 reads CASSLGLAGITDTQYF. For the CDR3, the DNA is TGCGCCAGCAGCTTGGGGCTAGCGGGCATCACAGATACGCAGTATTTT.

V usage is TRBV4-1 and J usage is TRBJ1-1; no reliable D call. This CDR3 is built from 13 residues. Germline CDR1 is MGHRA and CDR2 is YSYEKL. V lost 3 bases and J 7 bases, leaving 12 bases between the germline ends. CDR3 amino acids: CASSQRMVGEAFF. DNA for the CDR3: TGCGCCAGCAGCCAGCGTATGGTTGGTGAAGCTTTCTTT.

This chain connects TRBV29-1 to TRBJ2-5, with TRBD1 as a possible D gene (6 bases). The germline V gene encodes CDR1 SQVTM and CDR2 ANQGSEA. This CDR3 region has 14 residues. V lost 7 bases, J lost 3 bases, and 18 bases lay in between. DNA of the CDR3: TGCAGCGGTAGGGACACCCAGGGCGAAGAGACCCAGTACTTC. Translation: CSGRDTQGEETQYF.

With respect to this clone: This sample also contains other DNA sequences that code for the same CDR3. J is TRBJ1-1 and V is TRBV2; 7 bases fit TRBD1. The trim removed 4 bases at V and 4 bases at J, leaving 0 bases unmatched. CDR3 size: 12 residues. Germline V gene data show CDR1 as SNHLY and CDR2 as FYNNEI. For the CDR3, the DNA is TGTGCCAGCAGTGCAGGGGGCACTGAAGCTTTCTTT. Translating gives CASSAGGTEAFF.

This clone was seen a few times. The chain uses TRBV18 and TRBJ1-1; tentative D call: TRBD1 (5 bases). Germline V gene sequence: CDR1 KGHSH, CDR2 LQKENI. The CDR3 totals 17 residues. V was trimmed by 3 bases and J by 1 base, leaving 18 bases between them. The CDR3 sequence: CASSPTQTGGGNTEAFF. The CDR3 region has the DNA TGTGCCAGCTCACCGACACAGACGGGGGGTGGGAACACTGAAGCTTTCTTT.

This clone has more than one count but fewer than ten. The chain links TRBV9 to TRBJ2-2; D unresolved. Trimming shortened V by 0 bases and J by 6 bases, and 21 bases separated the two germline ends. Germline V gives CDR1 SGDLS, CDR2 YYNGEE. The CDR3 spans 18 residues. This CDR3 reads CASSVVSFRPERPGELFF. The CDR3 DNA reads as TGTGCCAGCAGCGTAGTCTCCTTCCGGCCGGAGAGACCCGGGGAGCTGTTTTTT.

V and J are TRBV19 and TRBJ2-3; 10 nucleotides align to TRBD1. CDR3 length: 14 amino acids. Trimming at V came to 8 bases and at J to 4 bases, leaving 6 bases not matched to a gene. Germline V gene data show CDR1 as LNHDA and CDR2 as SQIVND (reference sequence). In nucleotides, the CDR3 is TGTGCCAGTGTGAGTGGACAGGGGGCAGATACGCAGTATTTT. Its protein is CASVSGQGADTQYF.

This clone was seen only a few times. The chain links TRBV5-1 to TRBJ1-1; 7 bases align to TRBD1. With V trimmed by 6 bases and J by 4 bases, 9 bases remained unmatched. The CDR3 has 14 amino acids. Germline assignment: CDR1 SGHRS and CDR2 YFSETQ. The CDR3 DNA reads TGCGCCAGCAAGGTAAGACAGGGCGGCACTGAAGCTTTCTTT. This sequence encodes CASKVRQGGTEAFF. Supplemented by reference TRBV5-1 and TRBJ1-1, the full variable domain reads KAGVTQTPRYLIKTRGQQVTLSCSPISGHRSVSWYQQTPGQGLQFLFEYFSETQRNKGNFPGRFSGRQFSNSRSEMNVSTLELGDSALYLCASKVRQGGTEAFFGQGTRLTVV.

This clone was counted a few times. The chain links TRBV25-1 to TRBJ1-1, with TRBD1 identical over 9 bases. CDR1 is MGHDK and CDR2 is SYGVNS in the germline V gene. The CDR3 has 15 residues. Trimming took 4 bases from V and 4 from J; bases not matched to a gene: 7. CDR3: CASSGIRTGATEAFF. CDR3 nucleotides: TGTGCCAGCAGTGGTATAAGGACAGGGGCCACTGAAGCTTTCTTT.

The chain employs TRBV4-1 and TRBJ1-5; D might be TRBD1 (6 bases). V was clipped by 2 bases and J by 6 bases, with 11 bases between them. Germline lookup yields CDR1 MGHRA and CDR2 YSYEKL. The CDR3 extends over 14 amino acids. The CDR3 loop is CASSQKQGSQPQHF. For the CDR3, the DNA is TGCGCCAGCAGCCAAAAGCAGGGGAGTCAGCCCCAGCATTTT.

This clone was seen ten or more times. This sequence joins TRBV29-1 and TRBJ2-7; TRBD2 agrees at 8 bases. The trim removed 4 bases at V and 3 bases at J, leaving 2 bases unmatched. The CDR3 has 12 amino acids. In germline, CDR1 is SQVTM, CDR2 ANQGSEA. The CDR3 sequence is CSVGSGSYEQYF. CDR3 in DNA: TGCAGCGTTGGAAGCGGGAGCTACGAGCAGTACTTC.

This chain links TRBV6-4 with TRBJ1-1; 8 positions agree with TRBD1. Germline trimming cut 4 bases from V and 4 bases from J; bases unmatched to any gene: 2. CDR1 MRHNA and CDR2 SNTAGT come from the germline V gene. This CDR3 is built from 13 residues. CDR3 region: CASSVQGGTEAFF. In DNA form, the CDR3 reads TGTGCCAGCAGTGTACAGGGGGGCACTGAAGCTTTCTTT.

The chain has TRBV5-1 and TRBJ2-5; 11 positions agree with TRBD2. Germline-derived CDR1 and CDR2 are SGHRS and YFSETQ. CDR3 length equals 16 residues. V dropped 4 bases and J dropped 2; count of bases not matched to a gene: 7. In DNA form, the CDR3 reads TGCGCCAGCAGCCGGACCGGACTAGCGGGTCAAGAGACCCAGTACTTC. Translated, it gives CASSRTGLAGQETQYF.

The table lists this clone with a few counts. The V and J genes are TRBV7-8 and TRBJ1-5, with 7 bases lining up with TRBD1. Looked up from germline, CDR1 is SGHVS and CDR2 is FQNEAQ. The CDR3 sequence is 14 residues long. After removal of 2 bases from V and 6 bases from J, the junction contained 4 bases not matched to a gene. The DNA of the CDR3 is TGTGCCAGCAGCTTACCAGGGGGGTCTCAGCCCCAGCATTTT. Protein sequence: CASSLPGGSQPQHF.

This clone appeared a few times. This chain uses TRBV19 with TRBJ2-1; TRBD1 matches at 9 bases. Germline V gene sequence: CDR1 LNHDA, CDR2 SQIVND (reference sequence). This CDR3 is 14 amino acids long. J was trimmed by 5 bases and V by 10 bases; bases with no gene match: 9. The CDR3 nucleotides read TGTGCCATTGGTTCGGGACAGGGAAACAATGAGCAGTTCTTC. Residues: CAIGSGQGNNEQFF.